This T cell receptor (beta chain) was captured in a study of human T cells and chemical hapten exposure. As for the study in general: The patient population, which was mostly female, had alopecia areata, totalis or universalis.

TCRdb recomputed calls from the RACE reads with MiXCR, one row per CDR3 protein. This sample has approximately 80,000 distinct CDR3 sequences; more than 9% occur once, and the top ten carry 5%. Looked up from germline, CDR1 is DFQATT and CDR2 is SNEGSKA (reference sequence). The CDR3 consists of 11 residues. V was trimmed by 3 bases and J by 9 bases, leaving 8 bases between them. Specified time point: patch test 2, 6 weeks after DPC sensitization. Treatment specified: therapeutic diphenylcyclopropenone sensitization with weekly scalp DPC. Sequenced material: whole blood, taken in connection with sensitization to the hapten diphenylcyclopropenone (DPC). This chain uses TRBV20-1 with TRBJ2-2; D uncertain. This receptor was obtained from a woman between 45 and 65 years old with alopecia areata. Some clones in this sample may be carry-over from other donors' samples. Written as DNA, the CDR3 is TGCAGTGCTAGGGGCTCCAGGGAGCTGTTTTTT. It encodes CSARGSRELFF.